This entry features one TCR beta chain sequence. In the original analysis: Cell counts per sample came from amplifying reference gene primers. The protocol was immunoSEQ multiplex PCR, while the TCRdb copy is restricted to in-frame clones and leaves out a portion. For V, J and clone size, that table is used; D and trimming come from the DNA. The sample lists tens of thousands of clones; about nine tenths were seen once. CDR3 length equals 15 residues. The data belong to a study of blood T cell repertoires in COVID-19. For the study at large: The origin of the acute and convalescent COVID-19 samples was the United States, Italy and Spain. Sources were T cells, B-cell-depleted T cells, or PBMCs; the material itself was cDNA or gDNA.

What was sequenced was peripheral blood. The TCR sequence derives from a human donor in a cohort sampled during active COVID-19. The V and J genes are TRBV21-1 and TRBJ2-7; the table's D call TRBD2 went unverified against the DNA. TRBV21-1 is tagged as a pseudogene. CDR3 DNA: TGTGCCAGCAGCAGGAGGGGATTTATTAGGGGAGAGCAGTACTTC. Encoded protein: CASSRRGFIRGEQYF.